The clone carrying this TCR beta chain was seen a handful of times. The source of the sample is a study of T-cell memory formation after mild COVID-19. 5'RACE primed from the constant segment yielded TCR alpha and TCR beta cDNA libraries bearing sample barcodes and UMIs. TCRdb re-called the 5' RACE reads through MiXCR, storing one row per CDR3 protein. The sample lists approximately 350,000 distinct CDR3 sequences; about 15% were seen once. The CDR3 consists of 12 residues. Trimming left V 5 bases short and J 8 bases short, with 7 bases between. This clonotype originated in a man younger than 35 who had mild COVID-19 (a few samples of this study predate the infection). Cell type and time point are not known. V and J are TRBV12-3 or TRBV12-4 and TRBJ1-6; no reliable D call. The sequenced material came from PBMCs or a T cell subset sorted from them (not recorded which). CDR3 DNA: TGTGCCAGCAGTCCCCCATATTCACCCCTCCACTTT. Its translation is CASSPPYSPLHF.